This TCR beta chain derives from a study of OX40 agonist ivuxolimab in advanced cancers. On the study more broadly: Patients treated during dose escalation were battling hepatocellular carcinoma, melanoma, renal cell or head and neck cancer.

Repertoires were generated with immunoSEQ multiplex PCR, while TCRdb's copy carries only in-frame clones and drops some. The table includes over 100,000 clones, about nine tenths detected once. CDR1 and CDR2 (germline): SEHNR, FQNEAQ (reference sequence). Trimming took off 3 bases at V and 3 bases at J, with 17 bases between the two ends. CDR3 length: 16 residues. The sequence derives from an adult with an advanced solid tumor such as melanoma, head and neck, liver or kidney cancer. This rearrangement joins TRBV7-9 to TRBJ1-1, with D perhaps TRBD1 (6 bases). Material: CD4+ or CD8+ T cells sorted from blood, obtained in a trial of the OX40 agonist ivuxolimab. CDR3 residues: CASSLTGTRRDTEAFF. The CDR3 DNA is TGTGCCAGCAGCTTGACAGGAACTCGGAGGGACACTGAAGCTTTCTTT.